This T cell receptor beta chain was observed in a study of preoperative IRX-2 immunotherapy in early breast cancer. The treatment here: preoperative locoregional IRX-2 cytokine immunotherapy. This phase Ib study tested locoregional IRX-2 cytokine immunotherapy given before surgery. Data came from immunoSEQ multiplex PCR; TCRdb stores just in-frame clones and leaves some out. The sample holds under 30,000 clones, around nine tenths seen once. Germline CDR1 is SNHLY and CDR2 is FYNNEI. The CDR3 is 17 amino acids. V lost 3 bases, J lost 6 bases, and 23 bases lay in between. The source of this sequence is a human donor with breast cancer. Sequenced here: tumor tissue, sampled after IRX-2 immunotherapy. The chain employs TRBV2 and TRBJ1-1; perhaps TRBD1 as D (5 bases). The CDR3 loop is CASSEWEEAGRTAEAFF. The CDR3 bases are TGTGCCAGCAGTGAGTGGGAAGAAGCAGGGAGAACCGCTGAAGCTTTCTTT.